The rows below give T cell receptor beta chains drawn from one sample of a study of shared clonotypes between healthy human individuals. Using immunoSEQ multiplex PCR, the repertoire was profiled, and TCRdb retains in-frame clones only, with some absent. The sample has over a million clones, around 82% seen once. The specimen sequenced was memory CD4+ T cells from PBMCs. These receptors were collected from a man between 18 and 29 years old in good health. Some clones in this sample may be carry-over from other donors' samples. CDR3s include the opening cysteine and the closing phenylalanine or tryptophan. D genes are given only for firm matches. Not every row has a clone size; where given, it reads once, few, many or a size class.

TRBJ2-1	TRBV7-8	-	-	TGTGCCAGCAGCTTATCTCGGGGTGAGCAGTTCTTC	CASSLSRGEQFF
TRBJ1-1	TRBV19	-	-	TGTGCCTCGGGGGCGGTCTCCGGGGGCACTGAAGCTTTCTTT	CASGAVSGGTEAFF
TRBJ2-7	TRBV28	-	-	TGTGCCAGCAGGAAAGGGGTACAATCCTACGAGCAGTACTTC	CASRKGVQSYEQYF
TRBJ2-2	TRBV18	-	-	TGTGCCAGCTCACGGGATTGGAACACCGGGGAGCTGTTTTTT	CASSRDWNTGELFF
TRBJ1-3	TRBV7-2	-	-	TGTGCCAGCAGCTCCCAACCCAGGGTCCTCGCTGGAAACACCATATATTTT	CASSSQPRVLAGNTIYF
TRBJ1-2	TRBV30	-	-	TGTGCCTGGAGGAGGAAGTATGGCTACACCTTC	CAWRRKYGYTF
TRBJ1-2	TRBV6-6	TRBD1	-	TGTGCCAGCGGTTATAACCCAGGGGGCGGTTACTATGGCTACACCTTC	CASGYNPGGGYYGYTF
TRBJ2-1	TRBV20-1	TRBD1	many	TGCAGTGCTACCCGGGACAGGGGCGAGTTCTTC	CSATRDRGEFF
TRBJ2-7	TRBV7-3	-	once	TGTGCCAGCAGCTTAAGCGGTGCGGGCTACGAGCAGTACTTC	CASSLSGAGYEQYF
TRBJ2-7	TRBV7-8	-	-	TGTGCCAGTCAACTACTACAGGGCCGAGAATACGAGCAGTACTTC	CASQLLQGREYEQYF
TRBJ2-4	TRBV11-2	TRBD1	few	TGTGCCAGCAGCTCGGACAGGGGGCAAGCGGCCAAAAACATTCAGTACTTC	CASSSDRGQAAKNIQYF
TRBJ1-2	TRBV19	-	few	TGTGCCAGTAGTATAGGACATGTCGAAGGATCCTATGGCTACACCTTC	CASSIGHVEGSYGYTF
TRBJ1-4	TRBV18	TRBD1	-	TGTGCCAGCTCACCATCAGGCAGGGGGCCTGAAAAACTGTTTTTT	CASSPSGRGPEKLFF
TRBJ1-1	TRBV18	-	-	TGTGCCAGCTCACAAACGGGGTTGGACACTGAAGCTTTCTTT	CASSQTGLDTEAFF
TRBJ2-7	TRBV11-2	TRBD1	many	TGTGCCAGCAGCTTAGGGCAGGGGGTTGTGCAGTACTTC	CASSLGQGVVQYF
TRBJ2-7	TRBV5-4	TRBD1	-	TGTGCCAGCAGCCCCAATCCCGGGACAGGGTCAGTCGAGCAGTACTTC	CASSPNPGTGSVEQYF
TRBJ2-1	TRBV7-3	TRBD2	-	TGTGCCAGCAGCAAAGGACTAGCGGATTACAATGAGCAGTTCTTC	CASSKGLADYNEQFF
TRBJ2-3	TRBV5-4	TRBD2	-	TGTGCCAGCAGTTTGACTAGCGGTCCCACAGATACGCAGTATTTT	CASSLTSGPTDTQYF
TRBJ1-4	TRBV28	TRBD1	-	TGTGCCAGCAGACGGACAGGGGGAAATGAAAAACTGTTTTTT	CASRRTGGNEKLFF
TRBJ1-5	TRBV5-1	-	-	TGCGCCAGCAGCTTGGGCGGGGGCAATCAGCCCCAGCATTTT	CASSLGGGNQPQHF
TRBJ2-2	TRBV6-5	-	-	TGTGCCAGCAGTTCCCCACGACGAGGGCGAGAGGAGCTGTTTTTT	CASSSPRRGREELFF
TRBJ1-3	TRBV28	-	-	TGTGCCTCTCAGAGGGGTTCTGGAAACACCATATATTTT	CASQRGSGNTIYF
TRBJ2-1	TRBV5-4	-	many	TGTGCCAGCAGCCCTAATTCGGGGAGCTCCTACAATGAGCAGTTCTTC	CASSPNSGSSYNEQFF
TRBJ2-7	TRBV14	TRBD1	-	TGTGCCAGCAGCTCCCTCGGGACAGAGTCCTACGAGCAGTACTTC	CASSSLGTESYEQYF
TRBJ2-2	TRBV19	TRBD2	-	TGTGCCAGTAGTCCCTTGGCGGGGGACACCGGGGAGCTGTTTTTT	CASSPLAGDTGELFF
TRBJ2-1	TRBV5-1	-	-	TGCGCCAGCAGCTTTCAAGATGGAAACAATGAGCAGTTCTTC	CASSFQDGNNEQFF
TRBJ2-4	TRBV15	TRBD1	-	TGTGCCACCAGCAGGGGGACAGGGGGAGCCAAAAACATTCAGTACTTC	CATSRGTGGAKNIQYF